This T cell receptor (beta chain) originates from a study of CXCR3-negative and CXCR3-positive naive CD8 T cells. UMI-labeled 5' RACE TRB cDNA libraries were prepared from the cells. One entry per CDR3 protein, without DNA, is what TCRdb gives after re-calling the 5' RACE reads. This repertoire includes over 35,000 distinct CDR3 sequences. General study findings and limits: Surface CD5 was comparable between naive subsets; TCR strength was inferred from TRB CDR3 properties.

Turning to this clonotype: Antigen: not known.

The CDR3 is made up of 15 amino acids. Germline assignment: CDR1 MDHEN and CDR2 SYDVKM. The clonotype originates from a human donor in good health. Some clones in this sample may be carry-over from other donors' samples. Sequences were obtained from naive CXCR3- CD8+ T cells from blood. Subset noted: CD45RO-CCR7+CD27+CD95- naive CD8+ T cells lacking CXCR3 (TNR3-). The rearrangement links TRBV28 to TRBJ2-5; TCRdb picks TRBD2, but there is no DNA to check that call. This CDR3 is CASSPPRSLGETQYF.